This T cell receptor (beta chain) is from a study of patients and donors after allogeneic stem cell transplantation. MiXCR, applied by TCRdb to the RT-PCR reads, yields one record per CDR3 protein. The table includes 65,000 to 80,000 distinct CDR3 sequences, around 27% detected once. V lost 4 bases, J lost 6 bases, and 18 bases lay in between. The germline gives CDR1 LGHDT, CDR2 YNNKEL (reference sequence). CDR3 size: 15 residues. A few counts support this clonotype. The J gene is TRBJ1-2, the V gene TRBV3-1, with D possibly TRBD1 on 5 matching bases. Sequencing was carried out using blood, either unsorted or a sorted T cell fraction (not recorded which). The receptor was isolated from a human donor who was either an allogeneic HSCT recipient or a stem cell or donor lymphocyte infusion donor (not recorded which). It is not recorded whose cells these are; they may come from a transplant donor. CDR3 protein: CASSLFIAGTDGYTF. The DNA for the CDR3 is TGTGCCAGCAGCCTGTTTATCGCCGGGACCGATGGCTACACCTTC.